One and the same sample provided the 17 T cell receptor beta chains below, sequenced in a study of blood T cell repertoires in COVID-19. Profiling relied on immunoSEQ multiplex PCR, and the TCRdb table lists in-frame clones only, not all of them. Among approximately 65,000 clones listed, approximately 80% were seen once. Sequenced material: peripheral blood. All receptors derive from a man aged 60-69 years with acute or convalescent COVID-19.

This chain uses TRBV9 with TRBJ1-2, with 7 bases matching TRBD1. Trimming removed 1 base from V and 6 bases from J; junction bases left unmatched: 6. This CDR3 is built from 14 residues. CDR1 and CDR2 from the germline V gene are SGDLS and YYNGEE. The CDR3 DNA sequence: TGTGCCAGCAGCGTACGACAGGGAGTCGATGGCTACACCTTC. It yields the protein CASSVRQGVDGYTF.

The chain has TRBV9 and TRBJ2-1; 7 nucleotides match TRBD2. The V gene's germline CDR1 is SGDLS and CDR2 YYNGEE. The J segment lost 2 bases and the V segment lost 0 bases, leaving 2 bases of the junction unmatched. The CDR3 contains 15 residues. The CDR3 loop reads CASSVGAGAYNEQFF. For the CDR3, the DNA is TGTGCCAGCAGCGTAGGCGCGGGAGCCTACAATGAGCAGTTCTTC.

The chain recombines TRBV5-1 with TRBJ1-5, with 8 bases identical to TRBD1. The CDR3 sequence is 14 residues long. J lost 4 bases, V lost 2 bases, and 2 bases had no gene match. CDR1 is SGHRS, CDR2 YFSETQ, per germline. This CDR3 reads CASSFGQGNQPQHF. In nucleotides, the CDR3 is TGCGCCAGCAGCTTCGGACAGGGAAATCAGCCCCAGCATTTT.

This clone was picked up one time. The chain has TRBV16 and TRBJ2-7; 11 bases align to TRBD1. This CDR3 is 15 amino acids long. V lost 3 bases, J lost 6 bases, and 7 bases stayed unmatched. Germline loops: CDR1 KGHSY, CDR2 FQNENV. The DNA for the CDR3 is TGTGCCAGCAGCCATCGGGACAGGGGGGGCATCGAGCAGTACTTC. Its protein product is CASSHRDRGGIEQYF.

The chain links TRBV29-1 to TRBJ2-2, with TRBD2 identical over 14 bases. The V gene end was trimmed by 7 bases and the J gene end by 3 bases; junction bases not matched to a gene: 4. The CDR3 length is 15 residues. The germline CDR1 and CDR2 sequences are SQVTM and ANQGSEA. The CDR3 region has the DNA TGCAGCGCCCGGGGACTAGCGGGAGACACCGGGGAGCTGTTTTTT. Amino acid sequence: CSARGLAGDTGELFF.

This clone was picked up a small number of times. The chain employs TRBV15 and TRBJ1-4; 7 bases are a match to TRBD1. Germline values: CDR1 LNHNV, CDR2 YYDKDF (reference sequence). The CDR3 has 14 amino acids. The trim removed 8 bases at V and 8 bases at J, leaving 11 bases unmatched. DNA of the CDR3: TGTGCCACCGCTTCAGGGGGTAGTGTGGAAAAACTGTTTTTT. Protein product: CATASGGSVEKLFF.

This clone was counted once. The chain couples TRBV24-1 to TRBJ2-1; no definite D call. The germline V gene has CDR1 KGHDR and CDR2 SFDVKD. CDR3 length equals 12 residues. The V and J ends lost 4 bases and 9 bases respectively, with 9 bases between them. CDR3: CATSDSHREQFF. The CDR3, as DNA: TGTGCCACCAGTGACTCACATCGTGAGCAGTTCTTC.

The CDR3 DNA follows: TGTGCCAGCATTGGGGGAGGGGCGGACAATCAGCCCCAGCATTTT. It encodes CASIGGGADNQPQHF. The rearrangement links TRBV28 to TRBJ1-5; tentatively, D is TRBD1 (5 bases). Trimming shortened V by 7 bases and J by 3 bases, and 16 bases separated the two germline ends. Germline CDR1 is MDHEN and CDR2 is SYDVKM. The length of the CDR3 is 15 residues.

The V gene is TRBV4-1, the J gene TRBJ2-7, with 8 bases aligning to TRBD2. Trimming took 3 bases from V and 2 from J; bases not matched to a gene: 9. The CDR3 runs 16 residues. Germline assignment: CDR1 MGHRA and CDR2 YSYEKL. CDR3: CASSQPSGSDTYEQYF. CDR3 nucleotide sequence: TGCGCCAGCAGCCAGCCAAGCGGGAGTGATACCTACGAGCAGTACTTC.

This clone appeared a few times. The rearrangement links TRBV15 to TRBJ2-1; 11 bases agree with TRBD1. The CDR3 runs 15 residues. The V gene end was trimmed by 3 bases and the J gene end by 2 bases; junction bases not matched to a gene: 0. CDR1 LNHNV and CDR2 YYDKDF come from the germline V gene (reference sequence). CDR3 sequence: CATSRDRGPYNEQFF. The CDR3 bases are TGTGCCACCAGCAGGGACAGGGGGCCCTACAATGAGCAGTTCTTC.

This CDR3 is CAISEGGGNSPLHF. The CDR3 DNA sequence: TGTGCCATCAGTGAGGGGGGGGGAAATTCACCCCTCCACTTT. V is TRBV10-3 and J is TRBJ1-6; D perhaps matches TRBD1 (5 bases). The CDR3 totals 14 residues. Trimming removed 2 bases from V and 7 bases from J, with 9 bases in between. Germline V gives CDR1 ENHRY, CDR2 SYGVKD.

This clone occurred a few times. The rearrangement uses TRBV5-1 and TRBJ1-3, with 7 bases that match TRBD1. The length of the CDR3 is 15 residues. V was clipped by 5 bases and J by 0 bases; unmatched bases: 5. Germline V gene lookup returns CDR1 SGHRS and CDR2 YFSETQ. The CDR3 loop is CASSLGGGSGNTIYF. The CDR3 DNA sequence: TGCGCCAGCAGTTTAGGGGGCGGCTCTGGAAACACCATATATTTT.

The V and J genes are TRBV5-8 and TRBJ2-1, with 10 bases identical to TRBD1. The V gene's germline CDR1 is SGHTS and CDR2 YDEGEE. V was clipped by 4 bases and J by 7 bases; unmatched bases: 11. CDR3 length: 16 amino acids. This chain's CDR3 is CASSPLRGTGVNEQFF. CDR3 sequence (DNA): TGTGCCAGCAGCCCCTTAAGGGGGACAGGGGTAAATGAGCAGTTCTTC.

This sequence joins TRBV19 and TRBJ1-2; D remains unclear. Trimming shortened V by 3 bases and J by 4 bases, and 12 bases separated the two germline ends. This CDR3 region has 14 residues. Germline assignment: CDR1 LNHDA and CDR2 SQIVND (reference sequence). The DNA for the CDR3 is TGTGCCAGTAGTATCTCAGACTTTGGCTATGGCTACACCTTC. It translates to CASSISDFGYGYTF.

The rearrangement uses TRBV27 and TRBJ2-1; TRBD1 matches 8 bases. The CDR3 has 13 amino acids. Germline V gene data show CDR1 as MNHEY and CDR2 as SMNVEV (reference sequence). Unmatched junction bases numbered 8, after V lost 2 bases and J lost 14 bases. For the CDR3, the DNA is TGTGCCAGCAGTTTACTAAAGACAGGGGTAGAGTTCTTC. This codes for CASSLLKTGVEFF.

The V call is TRBV7-2, the J call TRBJ2-2; D gene uncertain. The CDR3 is 17 amino acids. The V gene lost 3 bases and the J gene lost 0 bases, with 14 bases spanning the gap. Germline-derived CDR1 and CDR2 are SGHTA and FQGNSA. The DNA for the CDR3 is TGTGCCAGCAGCTTCAAAACTCACCCTACGAACACCGGGGAGCTGTTTTTT. Its protein product is CASSFKTHPTNTGELFF.

This clone was detected a few times. The gene calls are TRBV2 and TRBJ2-1; 10 bases are a match to TRBD2. CDR1 and CDR2 (germline): SNHLY, FYNNEI. CDR3 length equals 16 residues. Trimming cost V 4 bases and J 0 bases; bases outside gene matches: 3. The CDR3 loop is CASSVASGSSYNEQFF. The CDR3 DNA reads as TGTGCCAGCAGTGTGGCTAGCGGGAGCTCCTACAATGAGCAGTTCTTC.